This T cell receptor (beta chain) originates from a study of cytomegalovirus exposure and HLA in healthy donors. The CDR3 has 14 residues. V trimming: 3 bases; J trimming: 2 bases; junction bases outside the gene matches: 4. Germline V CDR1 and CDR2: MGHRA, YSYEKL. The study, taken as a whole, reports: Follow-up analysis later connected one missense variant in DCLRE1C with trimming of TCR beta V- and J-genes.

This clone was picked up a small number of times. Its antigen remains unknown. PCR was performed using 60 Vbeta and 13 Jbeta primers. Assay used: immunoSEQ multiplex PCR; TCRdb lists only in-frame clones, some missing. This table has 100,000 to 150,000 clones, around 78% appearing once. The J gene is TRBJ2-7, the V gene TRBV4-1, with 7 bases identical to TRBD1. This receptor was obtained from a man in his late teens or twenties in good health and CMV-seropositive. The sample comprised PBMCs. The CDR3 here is CASSQATGTYEQYF. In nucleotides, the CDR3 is TGCGCCAGCAGCCAGGCGACAGGGACCTACGAGCAGTACTTC.